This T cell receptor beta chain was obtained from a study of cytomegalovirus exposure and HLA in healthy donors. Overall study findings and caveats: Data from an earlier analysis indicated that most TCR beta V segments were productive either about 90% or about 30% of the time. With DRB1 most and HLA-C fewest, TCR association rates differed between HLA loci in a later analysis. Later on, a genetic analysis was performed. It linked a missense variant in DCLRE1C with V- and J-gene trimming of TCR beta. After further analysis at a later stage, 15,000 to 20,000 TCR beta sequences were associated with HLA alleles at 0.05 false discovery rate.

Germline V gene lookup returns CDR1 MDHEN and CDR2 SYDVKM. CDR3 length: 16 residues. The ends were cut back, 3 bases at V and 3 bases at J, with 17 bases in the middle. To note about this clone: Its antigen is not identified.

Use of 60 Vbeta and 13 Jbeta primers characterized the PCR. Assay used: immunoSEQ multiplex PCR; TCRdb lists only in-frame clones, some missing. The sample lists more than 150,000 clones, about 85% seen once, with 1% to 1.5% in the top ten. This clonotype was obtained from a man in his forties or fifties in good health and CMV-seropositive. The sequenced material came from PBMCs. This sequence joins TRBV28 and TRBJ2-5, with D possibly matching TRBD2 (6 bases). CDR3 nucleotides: TGTGCCAGCAGTTTTTTGAAAGGCGGCGGGAAAGAGACCCAGTACTTC. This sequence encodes CASSFLKGGGKETQYF.